The 17 T cell receptor beta chains below were found in one sample sequenced in a study of shared clonotypes between healthy human individuals. TCRdb keeps only in-frame clones here, not all; method: immunoSEQ multiplex PCR. The sample records around 990,000 clones, about 80% being singletons. The sequenced material came from memory CD4+ T cells from PBMCs. The subset here: CD45RA-negative fraction. These receptors all come from a man between 18 and 29 years old in good health. Some clones in this sample may be carry-over from other donors' samples.

The chain employs TRBV6-1 and TRBJ1-2; D unclear. The CDR3 is made up of 12 amino acids. V was clipped by 6 bases and J by 3 bases, with 8 bases between them. Germline CDR1 reads MNHNS; CDR2 reads SASEGT. The CDR3 DNA reads TGTGCCAGCAGCCGGGGTTACTATGGCTACACCTTC. It specifies CASSRGYYGYTF.

The chain combines TRBV19 with TRBJ2-4; weak D call: TRBD1 (5 bases). Trimming took 2 bases from V and 1 from J, leaving 15 bases between them. The CDR3 length is 17 residues. The germline V gene has CDR1 LNHDA and CDR2 SQIVND (reference sequence). The chain's CDR3 is CASSIRPQGNAKNIQYF. The CDR3 nucleotides are TGTGCCAGTAGTATACGCCCCCAGGGTAATGCCAAAAACATTCAGTACTTC.

In its sample, this clone was seen once. V gene TRBV4-3 combines with J gene TRBJ2-1; maybe TRBD2 (6 bases). V lost 5 bases, J lost 4 bases, and 12 bases lay in between. Per germline, CDR1 LGHNA and CDR2 YSLEER. The CDR3 covers 14 residues. CDR3 bases: TGCGCCAGCAGCTCGGCGGGGTTGTACAATGAGCAGTTCTTC. Translating gives CASSSAGLYNEQFF.

J is TRBJ1-2 and V is TRBV28; TRBD1 aligns across 9 bases. Germline assignment: CDR1 MDHEN and CDR2 SYDVKM. Trimming at V came to 2 bases and at J to 4 bases, leaving 2 bases not matched to a gene. This CDR3 comprises 14 residues. DNA of the CDR3: TGTGCCAGCAGTTTAACAGGGGGCCCCTATGGCTACACCTTC. It specifies CASSLTGGPYGYTF.

Turning to this clone: This specimen includes other DNA sequences encoding the same CDR3. This chain uses TRBV5-8 with TRBJ2-7, with 9 bases that match TRBD1. This CDR3 is built from 14 residues. Germline loops: CDR1 SGHTS, CDR2 YDEGEE. V shed 5 bases, J shed 3 bases, and the junction held 6 bases outside the gene matches. In DNA form, the CDR3 reads TGTGCCAGCAGTAGAGGGACAGGGAACTACGAGCAGTACTTC. It translates to CASSRGTGNYEQYF.

The count of this clone is one. The V call is TRBV5-1, the J call TRBJ2-2; D not resolved. CDR1 SGHRS and CDR2 YFSETQ come from the germline V gene. With 2 bases removed from V and 2 bases from J, the gap between germline ends came to 13 bases. CDR3 length: 16 residues. CDR3 coding DNA: TGCGCCAGCAGCTTAGGCGTTACAGTTAACACCGGGGAGCTGTTTTTT. The encoded protein is CASSLGVTVNTGELFF.

The chain combines TRBV27 with TRBJ2-1; weak D call: TRBD1 (6 bases). The V gene lost 2 bases and the J gene lost 0 bases, with 17 bases spanning the gap. The CDR3 loop spans 18 amino acids. CDR1 and CDR2 from the germline V gene are MNHEY and SMNVEV (reference sequence). The CDR3 bases are TGTGCCAGCAGTTTAGAGACAGGCGTCAGGAGCTCCTACAATGAGCAGTTCTTC. Protein: CASSLETGVRSSYNEQFF.

V gene TRBV5-1 combines with J gene TRBJ2-2; D remains unclear. The CDR3 loop spans 14 amino acids. Germline V gives CDR1 SGHRS, CDR2 YFSETQ. V lost 4 bases, J lost 0 bases, and 7 bases lay in between. The CDR3 bases are TGCGCCAGCAGCGGGGTCTCGAACACCGGGGAGCTGTTTTTT. This translates into CASSGVSNTGELFF.

This clone showed up just a few times. This sample includes further DNA sequences coding for the same CDR3. The chain employs TRBV2 and TRBJ1-1; possible D gene TRBD1, 6 bases. Germline-derived CDR1 and CDR2 are SNHLY and FYNNEI. This CDR3 comprises 14 residues. The germline V and J ends were trimmed by 5 bases and 1 base, with 11 bases remaining between them. CDR3 bases: TGTGCCAGCAGTCTACAGGGTGCGAACACTGAAGCTTTCTTT. Protein product: CASSLQGANTEAFF. Based on the CDR3 plus reference TRBV2 and TRBJ1-1, the full variable domain is EPEVTQTPSHQVTQMGQEVILRCVPISNHLYFYWYRQILGQKVEFLVSFYNNEISEKSEIFDDQFSVERPDGSNFTLKIRSTKLEDSAMYFCASSLQGANTEAFFGQGTRLTVV.

This chain uses TRBV5-6 with TRBJ2-7; D remains unclear. V was pared by 5 bases and J by 5 bases, with 17 bases between. Germline V CDR1 and CDR2: SGHDT, YYEEEE. The CDR3 loop spans 14 amino acids. CDR3: CASSLPPGRDEQYF. The CDR3 DNA reads as TGTGCCAGCAGTTTGCCCCCAGGTAGGGACGAGCAGTACTTC.

DNA for the CDR3: TGTGCCTGGAGCGGGAGGACATACAATGAGCAGTTCTTC. This codes for CAWSGRTYNEQFF. The gene calls are TRBV30 and TRBJ2-1; 7 nucleotides line up with TRBD2. V was pared by 3 bases and J by 4 bases, with 3 bases of the junction left unmatched. From germline, CDR1 is GTSNPN and CDR2 SVGIG (reference sequence). CDR3 length: 13 amino acids.

The DNA of the CDR3 is TGTGCCAGCTGTAGCGTTTCTAGCACAGATACGCAGTATTTT. Translated, it gives CASCSVSSTDTQYF. This sequence joins TRBV2 and TRBJ2-3; the D gene is possibly TRBD2 (5 bases). CDR1 and CDR2 (germline): SNHLY, FYNNEI. The CDR3 is 14 residues long. Deletions cut 8 bases from V and 0 bases from J, with 12 bases between.

This clone appeared a few times. The chain uses TRBV2 and TRBJ1-5; D not resolved. CDR1 and CDR2 (germline): SNHLY, FYNNEI. Between the trimmed V and J ends, which lost 6 bases and 2 bases, there was a span of 11 bases. The CDR3 spans 14 residues. This CDR3 reads CASSASMGNQPQHF. The CDR3 DNA is TGTGCCAGCAGCGCCTCCATGGGCAATCAGCCCCAGCATTTT. Based on the CDR3 plus reference TRBV2 and TRBJ1-5, the full variable domain is EPEVTQTPSHQVTQMGQEVILRCVPISNHLYFYWYRQILGQKVEFLVSFYNNEISEKSEIFDDQFSVERPDGSNFTLKIRSTKLEDSAMYFCASSASMGNQPQHFGDGTRLSIL.

This chain links TRBV7-6 with TRBJ1-2, with a weak D call TRBD1 (5 bases). Trimming left V 3 bases short and J 8 bases short, with 19 bases between. The germline CDR1 and CDR2 sequences are SGHVS and FNYEAQ. The length of the CDR3 is 15 residues. The CDR3 region is CASSFLTAQLGGYTF. The CDR3 region has the DNA TGTGCCAGCAGCTTTCTGACAGCCCAGCTAGGGGGCTACACCTTC. The whole variable domain, remainder taken from reference TRBV7-6 and TRBJ1-2, is GAGVSQSPRYKVTKRGQDVALRCDPISGHVSLYWYRQALGQGPEFLTYFNYEAQQDKSGLPNDRFSAERPEGSISTLTIQRTEQRDSAMYRCASSFLTAQLGGYTFGSGTRLTVV.

This clone was seen more than once but under ten times. The J gene is TRBJ2-1, the V gene TRBV9, with a weak D call TRBD1 (6 bases). Germline V gene data show CDR1 as SGDLS and CDR2 as YYNGEE. Trimming stripped 4 bases from V and 7 bases from J, with 15 bases between. This CDR3 is built from 14 residues. The CDR3: CASSSNRVVNEQFF. The CDR3 nucleotides are TGTGCCAGCAGCTCAAACAGGGTTGTGAATGAGCAGTTCTTC.

The CDR3 loop reads CASTQTLRQTGELFF. CDR3 DNA sequence: TGTGCCAGCACCCAAACTTTAAGACAAACCGGGGAGCTGTTTTTT. The chain is built from TRBV6-5 and TRBJ2-2; D ambiguous. Germline V gives CDR1 MNHEY, CDR2 SVGAGI. This CDR3 is built from 15 residues. With 7 bases removed from V and 5 bases from J, the gap between germline ends came to 17 bases.

This chain uses TRBV11-2 with TRBJ1-2; maybe TRBD1 (6 bases). The CDR3 length is 14 residues. Per the germline V gene, CDR1 is SGHAT and CDR2 is FQNNGV. Deletions cut 6 bases from V and 8 bases from J, with 19 bases between. The CDR3 sequence is CASSYDPFRGGYTF. The CDR3 region has the DNA TGTGCCAGCAGTTACGATCCTTTTAGGGGGGGCTACACCTTC.